This T cell receptor (beta chain) is drawn from a study of PD-1 blockade in classical Hodgkin lymphoma. Study summary: Intravenous nivolumab at 3 mg/kg was given to patients every 2 weeks. Findings and caveats of the study: The drivers behind the repertoire differences, possibly disease activity or prior therapy, remain undefined. CD4+ TCR diversity rose significantly by C4D1, and CD8+ TCR diversity did not.

Every patient experienced relapse after autologous stem cell transplantation, and brentuximab vedotin exposure varied. Germline values: CDR1 LNHDA, CDR2 SQIVND (reference sequence). The V gene end was trimmed by 4 bases and the J gene end by 11 bases; junction bases not matched to a gene: 11. CDR3 size: 15 residues. TCRdb keeps only in-frame clones here, not all; method: immunoSEQ multiplex PCR. The sample includes 20,000 to 30,000 clones, approximately 78% of them seen just once. As concerns this clone: Its antigen is as yet unknown.

J is TRBJ1-5 and V is TRBV19; TRBD1 matches 10 bases. Sequencing used peripheral blood mononuclear cells (PBMCs), obtained before the second cycle of nivolumab. This clonotype was obtained from a human donor with classical Hodgkin lymphoma. The CDR3 DNA reads as TGTGCCAGTAGTAGACAGGGGGCGCTGGATAAAGCCCAGCATTTT. As protein: CASSRQGALDKAQHF. Supplemented by reference TRBV19 and TRBJ1-5, the full variable domain reads DGGITQSPKYLFRKEGQNVTLSCEQNLNHDAMYWYRQDPGQGLRLIYYSQIVNDFQKGDIAEGYSVSREKKESFPLTVTSAQKNPTAFYLCASSRQGALDKAQHFGDGTRLSIL.